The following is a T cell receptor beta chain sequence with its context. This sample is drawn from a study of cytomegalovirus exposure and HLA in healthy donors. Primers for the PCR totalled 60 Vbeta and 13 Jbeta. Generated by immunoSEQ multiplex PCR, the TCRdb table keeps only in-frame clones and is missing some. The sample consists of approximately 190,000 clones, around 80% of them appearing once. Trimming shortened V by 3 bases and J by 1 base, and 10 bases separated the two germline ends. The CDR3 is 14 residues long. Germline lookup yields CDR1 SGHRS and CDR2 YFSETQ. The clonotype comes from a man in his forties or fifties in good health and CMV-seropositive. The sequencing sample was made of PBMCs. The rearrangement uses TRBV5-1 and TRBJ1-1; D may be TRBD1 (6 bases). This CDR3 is CASSSGQPNTEAFF. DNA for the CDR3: TGCGCCAGCAGCTCCGGACAGCCGAACACTGAAGCTTTCTTT.